The rows below give T cell receptor beta chains drawn from one sample of a study of T cells after yellow fever vaccination. TCRdb called the 5' RACE reads again in MiXCR, with one record for every CDR3 protein. The repertoire holds a few hundred thousand distinct CDR3 sequences, with about 9.9% as singletons. Specimen: PBMCs, collected on the day of the first yellow fever vaccination. These receptors came from a man aged 18 to 29 who received the YFV17D yellow fever vaccine. Both conserved end residues are part of each CDR3. A D gene is named only where the DNA matches it firmly. Rows may omit the clone size; those that give it use once, few, many or a size class.

>few|NA|TRBJ2-3|TRBV19
TGTGCCAGTACCCCCCCGACTACGCAGTATTTT
CASTPPTTQYF
>few|NA|TRBJ1-2|TRBV7-9
TGTGCCAGCAGCGGCAGCATCAAAGCCTCTTGGGACTATGGCTACACCTTC
CASSGSIKASWDYGYTF
>NA|TRBD1|TRBJ2-1|TRBV5-1
TGCGCCAGCAGCCTGGGACAGATACCCGACAATGAGCAGTTCTTC
CASSLGQIPDNEQFF
>few|TRBD1|TRBJ1-6|TRBV5-1
TGCGCCAGCTGCCTTACAGGGGGCAATTCACCCCTCCACTTT
CASCLTGGNSPLHF
>NA|NA|TRBJ1-2|TRBV18
TGTGCCAGCTCACCCCCCCCGGAAACCTATGGCTACACCTTC
CASSPPPETYGYTF
>NA|TRBD2|TRBJ2-4|TRBV7-2
TGTGCCAGCAGTTCTATGGGGACTAGCGGGGACATTCAGTACTTC
CASSSMGTSGDIQYF
>NA|NA|TRBJ2-3|TRBV24-1
TGTGCCACCAGTGCCCCCGACAGAGTAACAGATACGCAGTATTTT
CATSAPDRVTDTQYF
>few|NA|TRBJ1-5|TRBV6-5
TGTGCCAGCAGTTGGGACGGATCTTTGGACAATCAGCCCCAGCATTTT
CASSWDGSLDNQPQHF
>NA|NA|TRBJ2-3|TRBV7-3
TGTGCCAGCAGCTACAGGGTTTTCACAGATACGCAGTATTTT
CASSYRVFTDTQYF
>few|NA|TRBJ2-2|TRBV29-1
TGCAGCGCCGCCTTAGCCGGGGAGCTGTTTTTT
CSAALAGELFF